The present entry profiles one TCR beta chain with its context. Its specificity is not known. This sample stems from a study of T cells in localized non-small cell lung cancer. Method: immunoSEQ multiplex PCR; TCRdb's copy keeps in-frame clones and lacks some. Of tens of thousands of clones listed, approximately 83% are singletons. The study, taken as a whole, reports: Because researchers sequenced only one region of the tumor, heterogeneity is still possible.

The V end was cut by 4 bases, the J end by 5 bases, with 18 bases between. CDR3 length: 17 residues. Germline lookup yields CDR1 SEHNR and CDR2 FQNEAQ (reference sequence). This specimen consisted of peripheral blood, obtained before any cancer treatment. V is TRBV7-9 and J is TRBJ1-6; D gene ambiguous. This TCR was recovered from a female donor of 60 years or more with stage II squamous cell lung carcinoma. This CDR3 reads CASSSASPGRNNSPLHF. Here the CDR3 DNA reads TGTGCCAGCAGCTCCGCGAGTCCCGGGAGAAATAATTCACCCCTCCACTTT.